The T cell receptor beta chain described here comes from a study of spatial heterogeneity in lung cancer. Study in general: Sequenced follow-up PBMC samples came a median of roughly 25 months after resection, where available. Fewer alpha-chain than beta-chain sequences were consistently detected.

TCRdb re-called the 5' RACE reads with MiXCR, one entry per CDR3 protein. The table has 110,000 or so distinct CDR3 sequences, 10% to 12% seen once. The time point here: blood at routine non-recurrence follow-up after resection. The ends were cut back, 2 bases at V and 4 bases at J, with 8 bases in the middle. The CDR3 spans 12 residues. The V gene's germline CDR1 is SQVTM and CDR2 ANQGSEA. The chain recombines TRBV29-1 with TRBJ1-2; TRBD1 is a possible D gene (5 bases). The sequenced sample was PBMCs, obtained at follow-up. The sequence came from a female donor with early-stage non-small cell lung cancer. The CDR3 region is CSVEKGIYGYTF. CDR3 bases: TGCAGCGTTGAAAAGGGGATCTATGGCTACACCTTC.